The entry below describes one TCR beta chain. Its antigen is still unknown. The data belong to a study of T cell responses to AZD1222 COVID-19 vaccine. Study results and caveats: Reportedly, nearly half the spike-specific TCRs target unmutated variant regions. The donors showed a predominance of white British ancestry and of females, with possible underestimation of clonal diversity. The span of vaccine-associated CD4 TCRs extended across spike, with dominance at 160-218 and 743-854.

The V segment lost 6 bases and the J segment 8 bases; nucleotides outside the gene matches: 6. Germline lookup yields CDR1 SNHLY and CDR2 FYNNEI. The CDR3 runs to 13 residues. TCRdb keeps only in-frame clones here, not all; method: immunoSEQ multiplex PCR. Of roughly 70,000 clones listed, roughly 85% are singletons. The clonotype originates from an adult in good health. The source material was peripheral blood, sampled on day 0 of AZD1222 vaccination. The chain combines TRBV2 with TRBJ1-2; TRBD1 matches 10 bases. CDR3 DNA: TGTGCCAGCAGGGACGACAGGGGGCGCGGCTACACCTTC. It yields the protein CASRDDRGRGYTF.